This T cell receptor beta chain was captured by sequencing in a study of T cells in localized non-small cell lung cancer. Libraries were prepared by immunoSEQ multiplex PCR; TCRdb keeps only in-frame clonotypes and omits some of them. The data hold about 19,000 clones, with around 83% observed a single time. This material consisted of peripheral blood, taken before any cancer treatment. The receptor was isolated from a man between 35 and 75 years old with stage I lung adenocarcinoma.

The CDR3 loop reads CASSQGRNSYEQYF. The CDR3 DNA follows: TGCGCCAGCAGCCAAGGACGGAACTCCTACGAGCAGTACTTC. This chain links TRBV4-3 with TRBJ2-7, with D unresolved. Germline CDR1 and CDR2: LGHNA and YSLEER. The CDR3 contains 14 residues. Trimming shortened V by 1 base and J by 0 bases, and 7 bases separated the two germline ends.